This T cell receptor (beta chain) stems from a study of blood T cell repertoires in COVID-19. Germline CDR1 is LGHDT and CDR2 is YNNKEL (reference sequence). The CDR3 has 13 residues. V lost 2 bases and J 14 bases, leaving 15 bases between the germline ends. Methods used by the authors: Amplification from reference gene primers served as the basis for estimated nucleated cell counts. Generated by immunoSEQ multiplex PCR, the TCRdb table keeps only in-frame clones and is missing some. V, J and clone size were drawn from that table, and D and trimming were deduced from the DNA. The sample has roughly 150,000 clones, over 70% seen once. No more than 2 weeks before study entry, exposed participants had met a case of COVID-19.

The sequenced sample consisted of PBMCs or T cells enriched from blood (not recorded which). The chain links TRBV3-1 (or the pseudogene TRBV3-2) to TRBJ1-4; the D gene is possibly TRBD1 (5 bases). This receptor was taken from a man between 65 and 80 years old who had been exposed to COVID-19. The CDR3 loop reads CASSQQTVPVLFF. The CDR3 bases are TGTGCCAGCAGCCAACAGACAGTACCGGTGCTGTTTTTT.